This entry concerns a single TCR beta chain. Its matching antigen is unknown. The data stem from a study of cytomegalovirus exposure and HLA in healthy donors. The study's findings and limits: A later analysis linked a missense variant in DCLRE1C to the trimming of TCR beta V and J genes. Data from an earlier analysis indicated that most TCR beta V segments were productive either about 90% or about 30% of the time.

Vbeta (60) and Jbeta (13) primers were used in the PCR. Method: immunoSEQ multiplex PCR; TCRdb's copy keeps in-frame clones and lacks some. The top ten hold under 7.5% of the sample, which has just over 150,000 clones, approximately 82% seen once. The sequence was obtained from a man over 45 in good health and CMV-seropositive. The sequenced material came from PBMCs.

CDR3 loop: CASSEVQGNQPQHF. The CDR3 bases are TGTGCCAGCAGTGAGGTACAGGGTAATCAGCCCCAGCATTTT. The chain combines TRBV2 with TRBJ1-5, with a tentative D call TRBD1 (6 bases). With 3 bases removed from V and 4 bases from J, the gap between germline ends came to 10 bases. CDR3 length: 14 residues. The germline gives CDR1 SNHLY, CDR2 FYNNEI.